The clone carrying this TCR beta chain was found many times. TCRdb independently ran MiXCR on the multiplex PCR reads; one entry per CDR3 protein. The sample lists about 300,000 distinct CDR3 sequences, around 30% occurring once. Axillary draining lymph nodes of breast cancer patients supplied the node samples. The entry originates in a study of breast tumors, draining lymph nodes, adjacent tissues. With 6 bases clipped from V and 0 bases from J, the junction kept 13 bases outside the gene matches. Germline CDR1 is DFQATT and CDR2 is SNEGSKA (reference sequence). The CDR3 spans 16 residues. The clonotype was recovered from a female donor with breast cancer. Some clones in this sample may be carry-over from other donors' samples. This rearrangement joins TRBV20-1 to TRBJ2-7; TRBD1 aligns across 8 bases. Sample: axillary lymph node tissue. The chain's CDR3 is CSARPISGTGSYEQYF. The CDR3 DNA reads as TGCAGTGCGCGCCCGATTTCCGGGACAGGCTCCTACGAGCAGTACTTC.